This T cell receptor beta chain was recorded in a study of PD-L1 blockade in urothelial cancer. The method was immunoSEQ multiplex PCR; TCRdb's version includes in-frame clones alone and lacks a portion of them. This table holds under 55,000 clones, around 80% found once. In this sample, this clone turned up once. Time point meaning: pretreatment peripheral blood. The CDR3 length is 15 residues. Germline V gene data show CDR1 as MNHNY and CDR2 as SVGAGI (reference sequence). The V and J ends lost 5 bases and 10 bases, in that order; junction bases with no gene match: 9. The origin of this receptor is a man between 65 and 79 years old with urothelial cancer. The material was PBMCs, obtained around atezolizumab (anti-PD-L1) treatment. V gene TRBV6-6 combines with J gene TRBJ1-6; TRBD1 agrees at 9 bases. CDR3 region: CASSPRTGVGSPLHF. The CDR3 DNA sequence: TGTGCCAGCAGTCCACGGACAGGGGTTGGGTCACCCCTCCACTTT.